This T cell receptor beta chain came from a study of blood T cell repertoires in COVID-19. As for the study in general: Collection of acute and convalescent COVID-19 samples took place in the United States, Italy and Spain. PBMCs, B-cell-depleted T cells, or T cells provided the cDNA or gDNA that made up the material.

The sample holds one count of this clone. From germline, CDR1 is SGHDN and CDR2 FVKESK. The CDR3 length is 15 residues. With 1 base removed from V and 8 bases from J, the gap between germline ends came to 15 bases. In the original workflow: Nucleated cell number was recorded as an estimate derived from reference gene primer amplification. Method: immunoSEQ multiplex PCR; TCRdb's copy keeps in-frame clones and lacks some. V, J and clone size reflect that table, while D and trimming were determined from the DNA. The sample includes about 49,000 clones, under 85% of them seen just once. The specimen was peripheral blood. J is TRBJ2-1 and V is TRBV14; tentatively, D is TRBD2 (6 bases). This sequence was found in a human donor in a cohort sampled during active COVID-19. The CDR3 loop is CASSQVTSRWDEQFF. CDR3 nucleotides: TGTGCCAGCAGCCAAGTAACTAGCCGATGGGATGAGCAGTTCTTC.